The clone carrying this T cell receptor beta chain was observed a handful of times. V lost 3 bases to trimming and J lost 3 bases, with 16 bases between them. Germline-derived CDR1 and CDR2 are SGHNT and YYREEE (reference sequence). There are 15 residues in the CDR3. The data are from a study of blood T cell repertoires in COVID-19. Study overall: Material from acute and convalescent COVID-19 was sourced from the United States, Italy and Spain. PBMCs, B-cell-depleted T cells, or T cells were the source of the cDNA or gDNA that made up the material.

Original processing notes: For nucleated cells, counts were estimated from reference gene primer amplification. Only in-frame clones appear in the TCRdb table, and some are missing; sequencing was by immunoSEQ multiplex PCR. The V and J calls and clone size come from that table; D and trimming were worked out from the DNA. This sample carries 35,000 to 50,000 clones, 90% of them seen once, and the ten largest clones take approximately 2.8%. Material: peripheral blood. This sequence joins TRBV5-4 and TRBJ2-7, with D possibly being TRBD2 (5 bases). The TCR sequence derives from a man aged 50 to 60 with active COVID-19. In DNA, the CDR3 is TGTGCCAGCAGCTCCGCCTTCCGGGGTAGCTACGAGCAGTACTTC. As protein: CASSSAFRGSYEQYF. The variable domain in full, with the rest retrieved from reference TRBV5-4 and TRBJ2-7, is ETGVTQSPTHLIKTRGQQVTLRCSSQSGHNTVSWYQQALGQGPQFIFQYYREEENGRGNFPPRFSGLQFPNYSSELNVNALELDDSALYLCASSSAFRGSYEQYFGPGTRLTVT.